This record covers a single TCR beta chain. This sample is part of a study of blood T cells in healthy people across ages. With a J-beta primer mix and a sample-barcoded 5' primer, a second PCR ran about 7 to 12 cycles. TCRdb reanalysed the 5' RACE reads using MiXCR and keeps one entry per CDR3 protein. The sample has about 1.1 million distinct CDR3 sequences; 30% to 40% are singletons. In germline, CDR1 is SEHNR, CDR2 FQNEAQ (reference sequence). The CDR3 is made up of 14 amino acids. V lost 5 bases and J 2 bases, leaving 7 bases between the germline ends. The chain combines TRBV7-9 with TRBJ1-6; the D is unclear. The TCR sequence derives from a man between 18 and 35 years old in good health. Sequencing was performed on blood. The DNA for the CDR3 is TGTGCCAGCAGCAACAGCGCCTATAATTCACCCCTCCACTTT. As protein: CASSNSAYNSPLHF. Supplemented by reference TRBV7-9 and TRBJ1-6, the full variable domain reads DTGVSQNPRHKITKRGQNVTFRCDPISEHNRLYWYRQTLGQGPEFLTYFQNEAQLEKSRLLSDRFSAERPKGSFSTLEIQRTEQGDSAMYLCASSNSAYNSPLHFGNGTRLTVT.